One and the same sample provided the 19 T cell receptor beta chains below, sequenced in a study of blood T cell repertoires in COVID-19. The method was immunoSEQ multiplex PCR; TCRdb's version includes in-frame clones alone and lacks a portion of them. Among some 87,000 clones, approximately 80% were seen once, and the ten largest hold less than 15%. Sample: peripheral blood. Receptors originate from a human donor in a cohort sampled during active COVID-19.

V and J are TRBV12-3 or TRBV12-4 and TRBJ2-1, with TRBD1 as a possible D gene (6 bases). This CDR3 region has 13 residues. V lost 1 base to trimming and J lost 5 bases, with 6 bases between them. The CDR3 coding sequence is TGTGCCAGCAGTTTAGGACAGGACAATGAGCAGTTCTTC. This codes for CASSLGQDNEQFF.

A few counts support this clone. This rearrangement joins TRBV28 to TRBJ1-2; D call uncertain. The CDR3 sequence is 14 residues long. The V end was cut by 6 bases, the J end by 2 bases, with 13 bases between. Germline V CDR1 and CDR2: MDHEN, SYDVKM. CDR3 sequence reads: CASRPGGRNYGYTF. In DNA, the CDR3 is TGTGCCAGCAGACCTGGAGGCAGAAACTATGGCTACACCTTC.

V is TRBV5-6 and J is TRBJ2-5, with TRBD2 matching 7 bases. CDR1 and CDR2 from the germline V gene are SGHDT and YYEEEE. J lost 6 bases, V lost 0 bases, and 8 bases had no gene match. This CDR3 region has 15 residues. The CDR3 DNA reads TGTGCCAGCAGCTTGGCAGGGAGGGCGGGAAAGACCCAGTACTTC. Its protein is CASSLAGRAGKTQYF.

This chain's CDR3 is CAWARTATNEKLFF. In DNA form, the CDR3 reads TGTGCCTGGGCCCGGACAGCAACTAATGAAAAACTGTTTTTT. The chain uses TRBV30 and TRBJ1-4, with TRBD1 as a possible D gene (6 bases). V dropped 5 bases and J dropped 0 bases, with 10 bases sitting between them. This CDR3 region has 14 residues. Germline V gives CDR1 GTSNPN, CDR2 SVGIG (reference sequence).

Only a few counts were recorded for this clone. The rearrangement joins TRBV14 to TRBJ1-1, with unresolved D. The germline V and J ends were trimmed by 4 bases and 1 base, with 10 bases remaining between them. The length of the CDR3 is 14 residues. Germline V gene lookup returns CDR1 SGHDN and CDR2 FVKESK. The CDR3 nucleotides are TGTGCCAGCAGCCGTCTTATAGAGAACACTGAAGCTTTCTTT. It is translated as CASSRLIENTEAFF. The full variable domain, with the rest looked up from reference TRBV14 and TRBJ1-1, is EAGVTQFPSHSVIEKGQTVTLRCDPISGHDNLYWYRRVMGKEIKFLLHFVKESKQDESGMPNNRFLAERTGGTYSTLKVQPAELEDSGVYFCASSRLIENTEAFFGQGTRLTVV.

The chain carries TRBV6-5 and TRBJ2-6; D unclear. Germline V gene data show CDR1 as MNHEY and CDR2 as SVGAGI. The CDR3 covers 15 residues. The V and J ends lost 4 bases and 4 bases respectively, with 11 bases between them. The CDR3: CASSSLGPGANVLTF. DNA for the CDR3: TGTGCCAGCAGTTCCCTGGGCCCCGGGGCCAACGTCCTGACTTTC.

The chain carries TRBV10-2 and TRBJ1-5, with TRBD1 as a possible D gene (5 bases). Trimming stripped 6 bases from V and 0 bases from J, with 18 bases between. CDR3 length: 17 amino acids. CDR1 is WSHSY and CDR2 is SAAADI in the germline V gene. CDR3 residues: CASSAADRPYSNQPQHF. CDR3 coding DNA: TGCGCCAGCAGCGCCGCCGACAGACCATATAGCAATCAGCCCCAGCATTTT.

The rearrangement links TRBV18 to TRBJ2-1; D not certain. Deletions cut 3 bases from V and 6 bases from J, with 12 bases between. The CDR3 sequence is 14 residues long. In germline, CDR1 is KGHSH, CDR2 LQKENI. This chain's CDR3 is CASSPPGTLNEQFF. CDR3 DNA: TGTGCCAGCTCACCCCCTGGCACCCTCAATGAGCAGTTCTTC.

The chain joins TRBV5-1 to TRBJ2-1, with 14 bases that match TRBD2. CDR3 length equals 21 residues. Per the germline V gene, CDR1 is SGHRS and CDR2 is YFSETQ. The ends lost 2 bases at V and 1 base at J; junction bases unmatched: 14. CDR3 protein: CASSFPTTGLAGVRSYNEQFF. The DNA for the CDR3 is TGCGCCAGCAGCTTCCCCACCACGGGACTAGCGGGGGTGCGGTCCTACAATGAGCAGTTCTTC.

The chain combines TRBV30 with TRBJ2-7, with D maybe TRBD1 (5 bases). V lost 1 base, J lost 2 bases, and 6 bases lay in between. The length of the CDR3 is 12 residues. Germline values: CDR1 GTSNPN, CDR2 SVGIG (reference sequence). The CDR3 here is CAWSAQAYEQYF. The CDR3 nucleotides are TGTGCCTGGAGTGCACAGGCCTACGAGCAGTACTTC.

V and J are TRBV5-1 and TRBJ1-1; D not certain. The V and J ends lost 4 bases and 0 bases respectively, with 7 bases between them. This CDR3 comprises 13 residues. In germline, CDR1 is SGHRS, CDR2 YFSETQ. The CDR3 here is CASSLQLNTEAFF. CDR3 sequence (DNA): TGCGCCAGCAGCCTACAGCTGAACACTGAAGCTTTCTTT.

This chain joins TRBV9 and TRBJ1-6; maybe TRBD1 (5 bases). CDR3 length: 17 residues. In germline, CDR1 is SGDLS, CDR2 YYNGEE. V was trimmed by 1 base and J by 7 bases, leaving 18 bases between them. This CDR3 is CASSVQGLGSWNSPLHF. CDR3 in DNA: TGTGCCAGCAGCGTACAGGGATTGGGCAGTTGGAATTCACCCCTCCACTTT.

The V call is TRBV24-1, the J call TRBJ2-1; TRBD1 matches 9 bases. V dropped 9 bases and J dropped 3; count of bases not matched to a gene: 2. This CDR3 comprises 13 residues. CDR1 is KGHDR and CDR2 is SFDVKD in the germline V gene. CDR3 coding DNA: TGTGCCACCGCGGGACAGGGCTACAATGAGCAGTTCTTC. Translation gives CATAGQGYNEQFF.

The chain has TRBV28 and TRBJ2-1, with D possibly being TRBD2 (6 bases). CDR3 size: 16 residues. V dropped 5 bases and J dropped 0 bases, with 14 bases sitting between them. The germline gives CDR1 MDHEN, CDR2 SYDVKM. CDR3 DNA: TGTGCCAGCAGTCCAACCGGGACTGGCTCCTACAATGAGCAGTTCTTC. Its protein is CASSPTGTGSYNEQFF.

The V gene is TRBV5-1, the J gene TRBJ2-5, with D uncertain. The CDR3 loop spans 15 amino acids. Germline V gene sequence: CDR1 SGHRS, CDR2 YFSETQ. V dropped 2 bases and J dropped 2 bases, with 13 bases sitting between them. For the CDR3, the DNA is TGCGCCAGCAGCTTAGACGGGTTGGAACAAGAGACCCAGTACTTC. As protein: CASSLDGLEQETQYF.

This clone was seen only once. The V call is TRBV4-1, the J call TRBJ2-1; 9 nucleotides match TRBD2. This CDR3 is 16 amino acids long. Trimming removed 3 bases from V and 4 bases from J; junction bases left unmatched: 7. Germline V gives CDR1 MGHRA, CDR2 YSYEKL. CDR3 nucleotides: TGCGCCAGCAGCCACGCAGCGGGGGGACTTTACAATGAGCAGTTCTTC. Its translation: CASSHAAGGLYNEQFF.

J is TRBJ2-1 and V is TRBV18; D is perhaps TRBD1 (5 bases). Trimming shortened V by 3 bases and J by 0 bases, and 9 bases separated the two germline ends. Looked up from germline, CDR1 is KGHSH and CDR2 is LQKENI. The CDR3 length is 15 residues. In DNA form, the CDR3 reads TGTGCCAGCTCACCTCAGGGTAGCTCCTACAATGAGCAGTTCTTC. Translating it yields CASSPQGSSYNEQFF.

The chain recombines TRBV10-3 with TRBJ1-2, with TRBD1 matching 7 bases. The CDR3 is 14 amino acids. V dropped 6 bases and J dropped 4; count of bases not matched to a gene: 8. Germline CDR1 reads ENHRY; CDR2 reads SYGVKD. The CDR3 here is CAISSGGASYGYTF. The CDR3 coding sequence is TGTGCCATCAGCTCAGGGGGTGCAAGCTATGGCTACACCTTC.

CDR3 in DNA: TGTGCCAGCAGCCCGACTATCAAAAGAGAGACCCAGTACTTC. Translation: CASSPTIKRETQYF. The chain carries TRBV7-2 and TRBJ2-5; D possibly corresponds to TRBD2 (5 bases). Germline CDR1 is SGHTA and CDR2 is FQGNSA. The V and J ends lost 5 bases and 4 bases respectively, with 14 bases between them. The CDR3 length is 14 residues.